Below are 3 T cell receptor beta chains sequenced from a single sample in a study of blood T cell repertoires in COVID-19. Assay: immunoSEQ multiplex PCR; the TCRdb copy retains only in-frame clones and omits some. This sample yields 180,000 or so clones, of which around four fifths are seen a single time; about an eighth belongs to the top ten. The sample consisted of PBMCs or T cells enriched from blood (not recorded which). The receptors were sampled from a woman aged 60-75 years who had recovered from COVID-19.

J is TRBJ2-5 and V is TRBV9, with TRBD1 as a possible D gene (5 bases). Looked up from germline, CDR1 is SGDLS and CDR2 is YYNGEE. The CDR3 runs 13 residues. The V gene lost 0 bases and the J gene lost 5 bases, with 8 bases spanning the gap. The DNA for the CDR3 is TGTGCCAGCAGCGTAGCCGCAGGGGAGACCCAGTACTTC. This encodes CASSVAAGETQYF.

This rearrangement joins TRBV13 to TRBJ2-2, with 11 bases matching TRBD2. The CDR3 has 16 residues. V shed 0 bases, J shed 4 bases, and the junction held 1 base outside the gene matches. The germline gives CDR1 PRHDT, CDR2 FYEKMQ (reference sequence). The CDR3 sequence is CASSLGLAGVTGELFF. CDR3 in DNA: TGTGCCAGCAGCTTAGGACTAGCGGGAGTCACCGGGGAGCTGTTTTTT.

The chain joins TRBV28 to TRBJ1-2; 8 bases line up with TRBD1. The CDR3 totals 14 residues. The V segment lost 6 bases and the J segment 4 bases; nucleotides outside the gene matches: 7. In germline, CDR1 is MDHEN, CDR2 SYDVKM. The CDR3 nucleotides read TGTGCCAGCAGCCGGACAGGGCTAACCTATGGCTACACCTTC. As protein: CASSRTGLTYGYTF.